These 14 T cell receptor beta chains were sequenced from one sample in a study of shared clonotypes between healthy human individuals. Assay: immunoSEQ multiplex PCR; the TCRdb copy retains only in-frame clones and omits some. Counted here are millions of clones, around 93% occurring once; the ten biggest clones make up under 2%. In the naive CD8 group, cells lacked CD45RO and were positively selected for CCR7, so terminally differentiated effector memory CD45RA+ cells were left out. Sequenced sample: naive CD8+ T cells from PBMCs. The receptors were gathered from a man between 18 and 29 years old in good health. Some clones in this sample may be carry-over from other donors' samples.

This sequence joins TRBV19 and TRBJ2-4; D could derive from TRBD1 or TRBD2 (5 bases each). Deletions cut 7 bases from V and 12 bases from J, with 13 bases between. This CDR3 spans 11 amino acids. CDR1 is LNHDA and CDR2 is SQIVND in the germline V gene (reference sequence). The CDR3 is CASTWGKGQYF. The CDR3 DNA reads TGTGCCAGTACATGGGGGAAGGGTCAGTACTTC.

In this sample, this clone turned up once. The chain joins TRBV2 to TRBJ2-2, with D uncertain. The CDR3 runs 13 residues. Germline CDR1 is SNHLY and CDR2 is FYNNEI. With 7 bases removed from V and 1 base from J, the gap between germline ends came to 7 bases. The CDR3 DNA is TGTGCCAGCATAAGGAGGAACACCGGGGAGCTGTTTTTT. It specifies CASIRRNTGELFF.

The chain employs TRBV5-4 and TRBJ2-1; D gene ambiguous. Germline lookup yields CDR1 SGHNT and CDR2 YYREEE (reference sequence). V lost 0 bases, J lost 3 bases, and 10 bases lay in between. The CDR3 loop spans 15 amino acids. The CDR3 spells CASSLGHVNYNEQFF. CDR3 nucleotides: TGTGCCAGCAGCTTGGGACACGTGAACTACAATGAGCAGTTCTTC.

This clone turned up a few times. The chain couples TRBV9 to TRBJ2-2, with no clear D. This CDR3 is 11 amino acids long. The V end lost 10 bases, the J end lost 1 base, and 5 bases lay between the germline ends. Germline CDR1 is SGDLS and CDR2 is YYNGEE. The CDR3 protein is CASENTGELFF. DNA of the CDR3: TGTGCCTCTGAGAACACCGGGGAGCTGTTTTTT.

The chain combines TRBV5-1 with TRBJ2-3; no definite D call. V lost 0 bases and J lost 1, with 9 bases in between. Per the germline V gene, CDR1 is SGHRS and CDR2 is YFSETQ. The CDR3 sequence is 15 residues long. The CDR3 DNA is TGCGCCAGCAGCTTGGAGGGCCGTGGCACAGATACGCAGTATTTT. It encodes CASSLEGRGTDTQYF.

The chain links TRBV19 to TRBJ1-5; unclear D gene. This CDR3 is built from 15 residues. CDR1 LNHDA and CDR2 SQIVND come from the germline V gene (reference sequence). Deletions cut 5 bases from V and 0 bases from J, with 11 bases between. CDR3 DNA sequence: TGTGCCAGTAGTTCCCGTACAGATAGCAATCAGCCCCAGCATTTT. Residues: CASSSRTDSNQPQHF.

V gene TRBV28 combines with J gene TRBJ2-7; D is perhaps TRBD2 (5 bases). CDR3 length equals 14 residues. V shed 7 bases and J shed 2 bases, with 15 bases lying between them. Per germline, CDR1 MDHEN and CDR2 SYDVKM. For the CDR3, the DNA is TGTGCCAGCATCCGACCGGGGAGTCCCTACGAGCAGTACTTC. Translating it yields CASIRPGSPYEQYF. Based on the CDR3 plus reference TRBV28 and TRBJ2-7, the full variable domain is DVKVTQSSRYLVKRTGEKVFLECVQDMDHENMFWYRQDPGLGLRLIYFSYDVKMKEKGDIPEGYSVSREKKERFSLILESASTNQTSMYLCASIRPGSPYEQYFGPGTRLTVT.

V usage is TRBV11-2 and J usage is TRBJ2-7; a weak D match, TRBD2 (6 bases). V dropped 6 bases and J dropped 2 bases, with 8 bases sitting between them. The germline gives CDR1 SGHAT, CDR2 FQNNGV. This CDR3 comprises 12 residues. The CDR3 here is CASRAGTYEQYF. The DNA of the CDR3 is TGTGCCAGCAGGGCGGGGACCTACGAGCAGTACTTC.

This clone showed up just once. The J gene is TRBJ2-7, the V gene TRBV2, with D perhaps matching TRBD1 or TRBD2 (6 bases each). The CDR3 loop spans 15 amino acids. The germline CDR1 and CDR2 sequences are SNHLY and FYNNEI. V was cut by 4 bases and J by 0 bases, with 13 bases left in between. The CDR3 region is CASSVGGLFSYEQYF. The CDR3, as DNA: TGTGCCAGCAGTGTAGGGGGGTTGTTCTCCTACGAGCAGTACTTC.

V gene TRBV9 combines with J gene TRBJ1-2; 11 bases are a match to TRBD1. Looked up from germline, CDR1 is SGDLS and CDR2 is YYNGEE. The length of the CDR3 is 15 residues. The V segment lost 4 bases and the J segment 6 bases; nucleotides outside the gene matches: 8. Here the CDR3 reads CASSQLGQGVDGYTF. CDR3 DNA sequence: TGTGCCAGCAGCCAACTGGGACAGGGGGTCGATGGCTACACCTTC.

This chain uses TRBV11-2 with TRBJ2-7; 13 positions match TRBD2. Germline V gene sequence: CDR1 SGHAT, CDR2 FQNNGV. The CDR3 extends over 13 amino acids. Trimming removed 9 bases from V and 7 bases from J; junction bases left unmatched: 6. CDR3 coding DNA: TGTGCCAGGGGCGGACTAGCGGGAGAGGAGCAGTACTTC. It encodes CARGGLAGEEQYF.

The chain is built from TRBV7-8 and TRBJ2-1; D uncertain. The CDR3 is 13 amino acids. V shed 6 bases and J shed 3 bases, with 9 bases lying between them. In germline, CDR1 is SGHVS, CDR2 FQNEAQ. Written as DNA, the CDR3 is TGTGCCAGCAGATACCGAGACTACAATGAGCAGTTCTTC. Protein sequence: CASRYRDYNEQFF.

The chain joins TRBV30 to TRBJ1-5; unclear D gene. Germline V gene lookup returns CDR1 GTSNPN and CDR2 SVGIG (reference sequence). The V end was cut by 0 bases, the J end by 0 bases, with 6 bases between. The CDR3 totals 14 residues. The CDR3 region is CAWSVPVSNQPQHF. The CDR3 coding sequence is TGTGCCTGGAGTGTGCCCGTTAGCAATCAGCCCCAGCATTTT.

The chain employs TRBV30 and TRBJ2-5, with TRBD2 identical over 12 bases. The CDR3 has 15 residues. J lost 4 bases, V lost 3 bases, and 6 bases had no gene match. The V gene's germline CDR1 is GTSNPN and CDR2 SVGIG (reference sequence). CDR3 DNA sequence: TGTGCCTGGAGGCAACGGGGACTAGCGGGAGAGACCCAGTACTTC. Protein product: CAWRQRGLAGETQYF.